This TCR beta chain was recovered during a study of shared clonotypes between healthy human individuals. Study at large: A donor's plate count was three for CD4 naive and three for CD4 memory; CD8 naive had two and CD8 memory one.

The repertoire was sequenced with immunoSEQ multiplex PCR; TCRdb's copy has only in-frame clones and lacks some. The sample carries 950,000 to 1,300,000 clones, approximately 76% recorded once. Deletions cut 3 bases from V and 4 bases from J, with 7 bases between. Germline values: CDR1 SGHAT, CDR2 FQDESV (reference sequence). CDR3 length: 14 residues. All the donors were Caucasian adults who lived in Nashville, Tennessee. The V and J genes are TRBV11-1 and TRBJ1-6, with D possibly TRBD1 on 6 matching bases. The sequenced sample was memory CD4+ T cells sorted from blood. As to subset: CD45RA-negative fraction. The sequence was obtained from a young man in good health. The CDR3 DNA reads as TGTGCCAGCAGCTTCCAGGGGTATAATTCACCCCTCCACTTT. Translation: CASSFQGYNSPLHF.